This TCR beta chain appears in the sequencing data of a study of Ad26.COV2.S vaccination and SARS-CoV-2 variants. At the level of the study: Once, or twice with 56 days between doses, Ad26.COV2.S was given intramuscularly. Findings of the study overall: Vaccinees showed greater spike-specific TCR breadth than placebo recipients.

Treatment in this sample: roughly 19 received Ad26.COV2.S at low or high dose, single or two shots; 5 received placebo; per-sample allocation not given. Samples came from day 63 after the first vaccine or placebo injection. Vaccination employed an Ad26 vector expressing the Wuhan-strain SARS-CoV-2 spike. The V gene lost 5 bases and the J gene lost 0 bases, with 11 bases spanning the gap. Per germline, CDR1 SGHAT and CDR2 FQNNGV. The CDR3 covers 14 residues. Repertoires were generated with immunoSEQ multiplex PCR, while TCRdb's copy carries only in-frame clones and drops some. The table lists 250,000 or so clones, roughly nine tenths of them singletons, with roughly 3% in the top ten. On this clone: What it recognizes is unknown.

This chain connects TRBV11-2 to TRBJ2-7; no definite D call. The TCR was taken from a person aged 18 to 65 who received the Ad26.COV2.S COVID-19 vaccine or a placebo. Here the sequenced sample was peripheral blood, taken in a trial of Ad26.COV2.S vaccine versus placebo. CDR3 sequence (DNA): TGTGCCAGCAGCGGCGTGGGTCTCTCCTACGAGCAGTACGTC. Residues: CASSGVGLSYEQYV.